The 6 T cell receptor beta chains below come from one sample, sequenced in a study of spatial heterogeneity in lung cancer. The time point: sample taken at primary tumor resection. The sequenced material consisted of unsorted whole RNA from tumor, nontumor lung or frozen PBMC. TCRdb fed the 5' RACE reads into MiXCR, producing one record per CDR3 protein. The profile shows some 37,000 distinct CDR3 sequences, roughly 8% of them singletons. Source: PBMCs, taken at surgery. The receptor source for this set is a male donor with early-stage non-small cell lung cancer.

Many counts were recorded for this clonotype. The chain links TRBV10-3 to TRBJ2-5, with 10 positions matching TRBD2. CDR3 size: 18 residues. J lost 3 bases, V lost 4 bases, and 14 bases had no gene match. From germline, CDR1 is ENHRY and CDR2 SYGVKD. The CDR3 loop reads CAISALPGTSVDKETQYF. DNA of the CDR3: TGTGCCATCAGTGCCCTCCCCGGGACTAGCGTGGACAAAGAGACCCAGTACTTC.

This clonotype was seen at least ten times. J is TRBJ1-2 and V is TRBV27; 8 nucleotides match TRBD1. CDR1 and CDR2 from the germline V gene are MNHEY and SMNVEV (reference sequence). With V trimmed by 5 bases and J by 4 bases, 12 bases remained unmatched. This CDR3 is 16 amino acids long. The CDR3 protein is CASSPNLGQDVYGYTF. The CDR3 DNA reads as TGTGCCAGCAGTCCTAATTTGGGACAGGACGTCTATGGCTACACCTTC.

This clonotype was counted ten times or more. The V call is TRBV5-5, the J call TRBJ2-1; no firm D call. V lost 4 bases and J lost 4, with 15 bases in between. The CDR3 contains 15 residues. CDR1 is SGHKS and CDR2 is YYEKEE in the germline V gene (reference sequence). The chain's CDR3 is CASSPDGGLYNEQFF. CDR3 coding DNA: TGTGCCAGCAGCCCGGACGGTGGGCTTTACAATGAGCAGTTCTTC.

This clonotype was recorded many times. The chain couples TRBV20-1 to TRBJ1-1; 8 bases are shared with TRBD1. Germline V gene lookup returns CDR1 DFQATT and CDR2 SNEGSKA (reference sequence). Trimming took 6 bases from V and 3 from J; bases not matched to a gene: 6. The CDR3 length is 13 residues. CDR3 sequence reads: CSAPQGADTEAFF. The CDR3 bases are TGCAGTGCGCCCCAGGGGGCGGACACTGAAGCTTTCTTT.

The CDR3 reads CSAQNRGGYTF. The DNA for the CDR3 is TGCAGTGCTCAGAACAGGGGCGGCTACACCTTC. The V and J genes are TRBV20-1 and TRBJ1-2; 7 positions match TRBD1. The junction had 5 bases not matched to a gene; V was cut back by 5 bases and J by 8 bases. The germline gives CDR1 DFQATT, CDR2 SNEGSKA (reference sequence). The CDR3 is 11 amino acids.

At least ten counts were recorded for this clonotype. V is TRBV7-9 and J is TRBJ1-3; D perhaps matches TRBD1 (6 bases). Trimming took off 6 bases at V and 4 bases at J, with 16 bases between the two ends. CDR1 is SEHNR, CDR2 FQNEAQ, per germline (reference sequence). This CDR3 has 15 amino acids. As DNA, the CDR3 is TGTGCCAGCAGTTCCCAAGGGGGATTCGGAAACACCATATATTTT. Its translation: CASSSQGGFGNTIYF.